The 19 T cell receptor beta chains reported below all come from one sample, sequenced in a study of T cells expressing NK-cell markers. TCRdb reprocessed the 5' RACE reads; each CDR3 protein has one entry and no DNA is given. This sample's table has roughly 380,000 distinct CDR3 sequences. The sequencing sample was made of blood T cells: a sorted CD56 or NKG2C T cell subset, CD4+ or CD8+ T cells, or bulk PBMC T cells (not recorded which). Every receptor here comes from a man between 18 and 69 years old in good health.

The chain employs TRBV12-3 or TRBV12-4 and TRBJ2-1; TCRdb picks TRBD2, but there is no DNA to check that call. CDR3 length: 18 residues. CDR3 sequence: CASSPRSGGAKSYNEQFF.

The chain has TRBV4-2 and TRBJ2-2. This CDR3 spans 13 amino acids. Germline CDR1 and CDR2: LGHNA and YNFKEQ. CDR3: CASSRIMAGELFF.

This sequence joins TRBV12-3 or TRBV12-4 and TRBJ1-6; TCRdb designates TRBD1, a call that cannot be tested without DNA. The CDR3 is made up of 14 amino acids. Here the CDR3 reads CASSLTRGQSPLHF.

The chain has TRBV11-2 and TRBJ2-7. From germline, CDR1 is SGHAT and CDR2 FQNNGV. The CDR3 is made up of 15 amino acids. This CDR3 is CASSFSGYPMDEQYF. Looking up the rest from reference TRBV11-2 and TRBJ2-7 gives the full variable domain: EAGVAQSPRYKIIEKRQSVAFWCNPISGHATLYWYQQILGQGPKLLIQFQNNGVVDDSQLPKDRFSAERLKGVDSTLKIQPAKLEDSAVYLCASSFSGYPMDEQYFGPGTRLTVT.

The chain is built from TRBV19 and TRBJ2-7. CDR1 is LNHDA and CDR2 is SQIVND in the germline V gene (reference sequence). This CDR3 comprises 14 residues. This CDR3 is CASSRYSYSYEQYF.

V gene TRBV10-3 combines with J gene TRBJ1-2. Germline CDR1 ENHRY, CDR2 SYGVKD. The CDR3 loop spans 14 amino acids. This chain's CDR3 is CAIRKDGANYGYTF.

This chain joins TRBV12-5 and TRBJ2-3; TCRdb gives TRBD2 as the D gene, but with no DNA this cannot be confirmed. This CDR3 has 18 residues. Per the germline V gene, CDR1 is LGHNT and CDR2 is FRNRAP. The CDR3 is CASGLVRGLRISTDTQYF.

This chain uses TRBV7-2 with TRBJ1-3; the D gene TCRdb calls, TRBD1, cannot be checked with no DNA. This CDR3 is 15 amino acids long. Looked up from germline, CDR1 is SGHTA and CDR2 is FQGNSA. The CDR3 protein is CASSMTGKGGNTIYF.

The chain is built from TRBV6-1 and TRBJ1-1. The CDR3 sequence is 13 residues long. From germline, CDR1 is MNHNS and CDR2 SASEGT. The CDR3 loop reads CASGQTINTEAFF.

V is TRBV3-1 and J is TRBJ2-3; TCRdb picks TRBD2, but there is no DNA to check that call. The germline CDR1 and CDR2 sequences are LGHDT and YNNKEL (reference sequence). The CDR3 runs 16 residues. The CDR3 is CASSSRASRSTDTQYF.

This chain links TRBV12-3 or TRBV12-4 with TRBJ2-3; TCRdb's assignment of TRBD1 cannot be checked, as there is no DNA. This CDR3 spans 16 amino acids. This chain's CDR3 is CASSLAGSWGTDTQYF.

The chain recombines TRBV20-1 with TRBJ2-4; the D call of TRBD1 rests on TCRdb alone, since no DNA is present to check it. From germline, CDR1 is DFQATT and CDR2 SNEGSKA (reference sequence). CDR3 size: 13 residues. CDR3 region: CSAGPGTGNIQYF.

The gene calls are TRBV5-1 and TRBJ2-1; TCRdb proposes TRBD2, but this gene call is untestable without DNA. Germline V gene data show CDR1 as SGHRS and CDR2 as YFSETQ. The CDR3 is made up of 15 amino acids. CDR3 sequence reads: CASSWSGGPAGEQFF.

This chain uses TRBV5-1 with TRBJ1-5. Germline V gives CDR1 SGHRS, CDR2 YFSETQ. This CDR3 is 13 amino acids long. CDR3 residues: CASSPTWGQPQHF.

The chain employs TRBV25-1 and TRBJ1-5; TCRdb indicates TRBD1, and absent DNA this call remains unverified. This CDR3 has 13 residues. Germline V lookup: CDR1 MGHDK, CDR2 SYGVNS. This CDR3 reads CASKGDRNQPQHF.

V is TRBV6-1 and J is TRBJ2-2; TCRdb's assignment of TRBD1 cannot be checked, as there is no DNA. This CDR3 comprises 16 residues. Germline V gene data show CDR1 as MNHNS and CDR2 as SASEGT. The CDR3 protein is CASSMDTDRVAGELFF.

This chain joins TRBV5-6 and TRBJ1-1; as DNA is missing, the TRBD1 call by TCRdb cannot be tested. CDR3 length: 15 amino acids. Germline loops: CDR1 SGHDT, CDR2 YYEEEE. CDR3 amino acids: CASSLGLTGQGQAFF.

The CDR3 here is CASSLAPGLSYEQYF. V gene TRBV5-1 combines with J gene TRBJ2-7; as DNA is missing, the TRBD2 call by TCRdb cannot be tested. CDR1 is SGHRS, CDR2 YFSETQ, per germline. The CDR3 covers 15 residues.

V gene TRBV18 combines with J gene TRBJ2-7; TCRdb indicates TRBD2, and absent DNA this call remains unverified. The CDR3 covers 19 residues. The V gene's germline CDR1 is KGHSH and CDR2 LQKENI. The CDR3 here is CASSPYHLAEGTVGYEQYF.